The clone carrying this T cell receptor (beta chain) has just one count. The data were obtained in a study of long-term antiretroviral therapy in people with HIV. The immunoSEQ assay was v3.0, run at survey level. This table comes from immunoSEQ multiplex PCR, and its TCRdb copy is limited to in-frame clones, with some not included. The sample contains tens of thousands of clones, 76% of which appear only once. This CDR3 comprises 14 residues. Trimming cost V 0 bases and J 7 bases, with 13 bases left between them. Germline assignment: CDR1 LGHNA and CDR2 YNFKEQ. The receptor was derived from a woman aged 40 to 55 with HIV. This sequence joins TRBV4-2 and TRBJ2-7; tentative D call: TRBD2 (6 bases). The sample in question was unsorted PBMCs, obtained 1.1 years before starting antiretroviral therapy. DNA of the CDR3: TGTGCCAGCAGCCAAGATGTAGTGGAGGGGGAGCAGTACTTC. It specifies CASSQDVVEGEQYF.